The 22 T cell receptor beta chains in this list originate from one sample, sequenced in a study of blood T cell repertoires in COVID-19 (dated by TCRdb to about 2020). The library was built by means of the immunoSEQ multiplex PCR assay. TCRdb provides this immuneACCESS table in a form limited to in-frame rearrangements. Some clones are lacking; in checked studies, under half of them reflect an unresolved V gene, and why the rest are absent is not known. Recorded for this sample are roughly 230,000 clones; 80% to 85% of them occurred a single time. The biggest ten clones account for about 3.4% of the sample. Sequencing input: PBMCs or T cells enriched from blood (not recorded which). These receptors originate from a man aged 45 to 65 who had recovered from COVID-19.

This chain links TRBV12-3 or TRBV12-4 with TRBJ1-2; D gene uncertain. The V end was cut by 2 bases, the J end by 6 bases, with 7 bases between. The CDR3 contains 12 residues. Here the CDR3 reads CASSLRSDGYTF. In DNA form, the CDR3 reads TGTGCCAGCAGTTTACGGTCGGATGGCTACACCTTC.

This clone was seen once. The V and J genes are TRBV7-3 and TRBJ1-5; no firm D call. The CDR3 extends over 11 amino acids. With 7 bases removed from V and 3 bases from J, the gap between germline ends came to 4 bases. Germline CDR1 SGHTA, CDR2 FQGTGA. The CDR3 spells CASILNQPQHF. The DNA for the CDR3 is TGTGCCAGCATTCTCAATCAGCCCCAGCATTTT. The full variable domain, rest sourced from reference TRBV7-3 and TRBJ1-5, is GAGVSQTPSNKVTEKGKYVELRCDPISGHTALYWYRQSLGQGPEFLIYFQGTGAADDSGLPNDRFFAVRPEGSVSTLKIQRTERGDSAVYLCASILNQPQHFGDGTRLSIL.

The chain combines TRBV6-2 or TRBV6-3 with TRBJ2-7; 7 bases agree with TRBD2. Germline-derived CDR1 and CDR2 are MNHEY and SVGEGT. V was clipped by 2 bases and J by 0 bases; unmatched bases: 4. The CDR3 loop spans 15 amino acids. CDR3 region: CASSYPRGFSYEQYF. CDR3 sequence (DNA): TGTGCCAGCAGTTACCCGCGGGGGTTCTCCTACGAGCAGTACTTC.

The J gene is TRBJ2-7, the V gene TRBV28, with TRBD1 as a possible D gene (5 bases). Trimming removed 6 bases from V and 1 base from J, with 25 bases in between. Germline CDR1 and CDR2: MDHEN and SYDVKM. This CDR3 contains 18 residues. CDR3 amino acids: CASSPSNKGWTTSYEQYF. CDR3 nucleotide sequence: TGTGCCAGCAGCCCGAGTAATAAGGGGTGGACAACTTCCTACGAGCAGTACTTC.

The table lists this clone with a few counts. This CDR3 is also generated by other DNA sequences in the sample. The J gene is TRBJ1-1, the V gene TRBV12-3 or TRBV12-4; TRBD1 is a possible D gene (5 bases). Trimming left V 4 bases short and J 5 bases short, with 11 bases between. There are 13 residues in the CDR3. CDR3 sequence (DNA): TGTGCCAGCAGTTCGCGGGGGGGGACTGAAGCTTTCTTT. Encoded protein: CASSSRGGTEAFF.

The chain recombines TRBV30 with TRBJ2-7, with 10 bases lining up with TRBD2. The CDR3 consists of 16 residues. Losses at the gene ends were 3 bases for V and 6 bases for J; bases not matched to a gene: 14. Germline-derived CDR1 and CDR2 are GTSNPN and SVGIG (reference sequence). CDR3 protein: CAWSPGLALAWAEQYF. Here the CDR3 DNA reads TGTGCCTGGAGCCCGGGACTAGCGTTGGCCTGGGCCGAGCAGTACTTC.

This sequence joins TRBV24-1 and TRBJ1-5, with 8 positions matching TRBD1. The CDR3 totals 14 residues. Trimming removed 6 bases from V and 6 bases from J; junction bases left unmatched: 6. Germline loops: CDR1 KGHDR, CDR2 SFDVKD. In DNA, the CDR3 is TGTGCCACCAGTCTCGGACAGGGAGGTCAGCCCCAGCATTTT. It encodes CATSLGQGGQPQHF.

The rearrangement joins TRBV6-4 to TRBJ1-5; possibly TRBD1 for D (6 bases). The V and J ends lost 3 bases and 4 bases respectively, with 13 bases between them. This CDR3 is 15 amino acids long. CDR1 and CDR2 from the germline V gene are MRHNA and SNTAGT. Written as DNA, the CDR3 is TGTGCCAGCAGTGAGGGGGCAGGGGATAATCAGCCCCAGCATTTT. Its translation is CASSEGAGDNQPQHF.

This chain links TRBV19 with TRBJ1-2; no clear D gene. The CDR3 totals 14 residues. V gave up 5 bases and J gave up 0 bases, with 10 bases separating them. Per germline, CDR1 LNHDA and CDR2 SQIVND (reference sequence). This CDR3 reads CASSSRLTNYGYTF. In nucleotides, the CDR3 is TGTGCCAGTAGTTCCCGGTTAACTAACTATGGCTACACCTTC. The full variable domain, its missing parts supplied by reference TRBV19 and TRBJ1-2, is DGGITQSPKYLFRKEGQNVTLSCEQNLNHDAMYWYRQDPGQGLRLIYYSQIVNDFQKGDIAEGYSVSREKKESFPLTVTSAQKNPTAFYLCASSSRLTNYGYTFGSGTRLTVV.

This sequence joins TRBV5-3 and TRBJ2-1; 7 bases line up with TRBD2. Being an ORF, TRBV5-3 has a function that is uncertain. CDR3 size: 16 residues. V gave up 4 bases and J gave up 8 bases; unmatched junction bases: 15. The DNA of the CDR3 is TGTGCCAGAAGCCTAACCGGGACTACCCTATGGGATGAGCAGTTCTTC. Translating gives CARSLTGTTLWDEQFF.

The chain recombines TRBV5-4 with TRBJ1-6, with 8 bases identical to TRBD1. CDR3 length: 15 residues. J was trimmed by 8 bases and V by 0 bases; bases with no gene match: 4. Germline loops: CDR1 SGHNT, CDR2 YYREEE (reference sequence). The CDR3 sequence is CASSLGQGAHSPLHF. CDR3 nucleotides: TGTGCCAGCAGCTTGGGCCAGGGGGCTCATTCACCCCTCCACTTT.

This clone came up a few times. The chain recombines TRBV11-3 with TRBJ2-7; D is unresolved. The V end lost 5 bases, the J end lost 0 bases, and 8 bases lay between the germline ends. Germline CDR1 reads SGHNT; CDR2 reads YENEEA. This CDR3 region has 13 residues. Here the CDR3 DNA reads TGTGCCAGCAGCCATGACAACTCCTACGAGCAGTACTTC. Protein product: CASSHDNSYEQYF.

In this sample, this clone turned up once. The V and J genes are TRBV6-2 or TRBV6-3 and TRBJ2-7, with 10 bases matching TRBD2. CDR1 is MNHEY and CDR2 is SVGEGT in the germline V gene. Trimming removed 2 bases from V and 2 bases from J; junction bases left unmatched: 6. CDR3 length: 16 amino acids. CDR3 DNA sequence: TGTGCCAGCAGTTACCAGACTAGCGGGTCTACCTACGAGCAGTACTTC. It codes for CASSYQTSGSTYEQYF.

This clone was counted a few times. J is TRBJ1-1 and V is TRBV30; D unclear. V shed 2 bases and J shed 3 bases, with 10 bases lying between them. The CDR3 consists of 13 residues. Per the germline V gene, CDR1 is GTSNPN and CDR2 is SVGIG (reference sequence). CDR3 sequence (DNA): TGTGCCTGGAGTACGGGTGGTGACACTGAAGCTTTCTTT. This sequence encodes CAWSTGGDTEAFF.

The chain joins TRBV20-1 to TRBJ1-1; D is possibly TRBD1 (6 bases). CDR3 size: 15 residues. Looked up from germline, CDR1 is DFQATT and CDR2 is SNEGSKA (reference sequence). Trimming shortened V by 3 bases and J by 1 base, and 15 bases separated the two germline ends. Here the CDR3 reads CSASFGRGQNTEAFF. The CDR3 bases are TGCAGTGCTAGTTTTGGGAGGGGACAGAACACTGAAGCTTTCTTT.

The rearrangement uses TRBV24-1 and TRBJ2-2; TRBD1 is a possible D gene (5 bases). The CDR3 is made up of 13 amino acids. The ends were cut back, 2 bases at V and 6 bases at J, with 6 bases in the middle. The germline V gene has CDR1 KGHDR and CDR2 SFDVKD. The CDR3 here is CATSDSGPGELFF. The CDR3 nucleotides read TGTGCCACCAGTGATTCAGGGCCCGGGGAGCTGTTTTTT.

J is TRBJ2-7 and V is TRBV6-5; D perhaps matches TRBD1 (5 bases). The V end lost 3 bases, the J end lost 4 bases, and 16 bases lay between the germline ends. The CDR3 loop spans 15 amino acids. Germline CDR1 reads MNHEY; CDR2 reads SVGAGI. CDR3 sequence reads: CASSYELRGLYEQYF. The CDR3 DNA follows: TGTGCCAGCAGTTATGAGCTTAGGGGTTTGTACGAGCAGTACTTC.

The chain couples TRBV2 to TRBJ2-1; a possible D gene is TRBD2 (5 bases). CDR3 length equals 14 residues. CDR1 and CDR2 from the germline V gene are SNHLY and FYNNEI. The V end was cut by 3 bases, the J end by 6 bases, with 12 bases between. The CDR3 is CASSDTGSINEQFF. The DNA for the CDR3 is TGTGCCAGCAGTGATACGGGGTCTATCAATGAGCAGTTCTTC.

This clone was observed a handful of times. The rearrangement uses TRBV27 and TRBJ1-5, with D hard to call. Trimming stripped 0 bases from V and 3 bases from J, with 12 bases between. Germline CDR1 and CDR2: MNHEY and SMNVEV (reference sequence). The CDR3 contains 16 residues. The CDR3 nucleotides read TGTGCCAGCAGTTTATCTCCACTCAAAGCCAATCAGCCCCAGCATTTT. This codes for CASSLSPLKANQPQHF.

This rearrangement joins TRBV27 to TRBJ1-1; D is undetermined. CDR1 MNHEY and CDR2 SMNVEV come from the germline V gene (reference sequence). Deletions cut 7 bases from V and 5 bases from J, with 14 bases between. The CDR3 has 13 amino acids. CDR3 sequence (DNA): TGTGCCAGCACCCCCGACCCGGGGACTGAAGCTTTCTTT. Its translation: CASTPDPGTEAFF.

J is TRBJ2-1 and V is TRBV19; possibly TRBD2 for D (5 bases). CDR3 size: 15 residues. Germline CDR1 is LNHDA and CDR2 is SQIVND (reference sequence). Trimming shortened V by 8 bases and J by 9 bases, and 23 bases separated the two germline ends. CDR3 DNA sequence: TGTGCCAGTGACTCCCGAACCGGAGGTCTCGGTGAGCAGTTCTTC. It specifies CASDSRTGGLGEQFF. Looking up the rest from reference TRBV19 and TRBJ2-1 gives the full variable domain: DGGITQSPKYLFRKEGQNVTLSCEQNLNHDAMYWYRQDPGQGLRLIYYSQIVNDFQKGDIAEGYSVSREKKESFPLTVTSAQKNPTAFYLCASDSRTGGLGEQFFGPGTRLTVL.

The CDR3 DNA sequence: TGTGCCAGCAAGTTGGCAGATCCTAGCACAGATACGCAGTATTTT. Protein product: CASKLADPSTDTQYF. V gene TRBV6-5 combines with J gene TRBJ2-3; no clear D gene. The CDR3 totals 15 residues. Germline CDR1 MNHEY, CDR2 SVGAGI. V lost 7 bases and J 0 bases, leaving 14 bases between the germline ends.